This T cell receptor beta chain was captured by sequencing in a study of tumor-infiltrating lymphocytes in oesophageal squamous cell carcinoma. Trimming pared 2 bases from V and 7 bases from J, leaving 15 bases between. The CDR3 is made up of 14 amino acids. Germline CDR1 reads SGHTA; CDR2 reads FQGNSA. TCRdb itself ran the PCR reads through MiXCR, one entry per CDR3 protein. This sample has approximately 15,000 distinct CDR3 sequences, with around 46% found just once. This sequence joins TRBV7-2 and TRBJ2-7, with D possibly being TRBD2 (6 bases). This receptor was identified in a male donor with esophageal squamous cell carcinoma. The sample taken for sequencing was esophageal tumor tissue. DNA of the CDR3: TGTGCCAGCAGCTTATCACGACCAGCGGGTGAGCAGTACTTC. This codes for CASSLSRPAGEQYF.